These 24 T cell receptor beta chains were all obtained from the same sample, sequenced in a study of T cells in Graves' hyperthyroidism and ophthalmopathy. TCR beta CDR3 regions were amplified from RNA. The study used the HTBI primer set for a first-round RT-PCR of the TCR CDR3. TCRdb fed the multiplex PCR reads into MiXCR, producing one record per CDR3 protein. The sample has hundreds of thousands of distinct CDR3 sequences; nearly 20% are singletons. Sequenced sample: blood. These receptors came from a man in his forties with Graves' ophthalmopathy.

This clonotype was counted at least ten times. The chain is built from TRBV10-3 and TRBJ2-7, with TRBD1 matching over 8 bases. V lost 11 bases, J lost 5 bases, and 11 bases stayed unmatched. The CDR3 contains 13 residues. The V gene's germline CDR1 is ENHRY and CDR2 SYGVKD. CDR3 residues: CAARTGNSNEQYF. The CDR3 nucleotides read TGTGCCGCCCGGACAGGGAATAGCAACGAGCAGTACTTC.

This clonotype was observed a few times. This chain uses TRBV20-1 with TRBJ2-1; D not certain. The germline gives CDR1 DFQATT, CDR2 SNEGSKA (reference sequence). V gave up 5 bases and J gave up 0 bases, with 17 bases separating them. The CDR3 loop spans 16 amino acids. The chain's CDR3 is CSASAPETASYNEQFF. The CDR3 DNA reads TGCAGTGCTTCGGCCCCCGAGACTGCCTCCTACAATGAGCAGTTCTTC.

V is TRBV7-9 and J is TRBJ2-2; D unclear. The length of the CDR3 is 16 residues. Trimming shortened V by 3 bases and J by 0 bases, and 11 bases separated the two germline ends. Germline V gene data show CDR1 as SEHNR and CDR2 as FQNEAQ (reference sequence). The CDR3 here is CASSFYTLSNTGELFF. The DNA for the CDR3 is TGTGCCAGCAGCTTTTACACCTTATCGAACACCGGGGAGCTGTTTTTT.

This clonotype was observed many times. V gene TRBV4-1 combines with J gene TRBJ2-2; tentatively, D is TRBD1 (5 bases). The V and J ends lost 4 bases and 4 bases respectively, with 19 bases between them. This CDR3 spans 17 amino acids. Germline V lookup: CDR1 MGHRA, CDR2 YSYEKL. The CDR3 reads CASSLTPPGYGTGELFF. CDR3 bases: TGCGCCAGCAGCCTAACGCCTCCAGGGTACGGCACCGGGGAGCTGTTTTTT.

This clonotype was observed a handful of times. This rearrangement joins TRBV29-1 to TRBJ2-5; D is ambiguous. Germline CDR1 reads SQVTM; CDR2 reads ANQGSEA. The length of the CDR3 is 12 residues. Trimming pared 4 bases from V and 1 base from J, leaving 7 bases between. In DNA, the CDR3 is TGCAGCGTTGGGGCAGTCCAAGAGACCCAGTACTTC. This gives the protein CSVGAVQETQYF.

The sample holds one count of this clonotype. This chain links TRBV24-1 with TRBJ2-2; D is possibly TRBD1 or TRBD2 (5 bases each). The V gene lost 9 bases and the J gene lost 6 bases, with 22 bases spanning the gap. This CDR3 has 16 amino acids. The germline CDR1 and CDR2 sequences are KGHDR and SFDVKD. The CDR3 loop is CATEGMAGKDAGELFF. The CDR3 DNA is TGTGCCACCGAGGGTATGGCAGGGAAGGATGCCGGGGAGCTGTTTTTT.

At least ten counts were recorded for this clonotype. The chain joins TRBV11-2 to TRBJ2-3, with 9 bases identical to TRBD2. Germline V gene data show CDR1 as SGHAT and CDR2 as FQNNGV. The V and J ends lost 3 bases and 4 bases, in that order; junction bases with no gene match: 8. The CDR3 totals 16 residues. The CDR3 loop is CASSFPEAGGADTQYF. The DNA for the CDR3 is TGTGCCAGCAGCTTCCCTGAAGCGGGGGGTGCAGATACGCAGTATTTT.

This clonotype came up many times. The CDR3 is CASDPGLNTGELFF. The CDR3 DNA reads as TGTGCTAGTGACCCGGGACTCAACACCGGGGAGCTGTTTTTT. The chain uses TRBV12-5 and TRBJ2-2; a possible D gene is TRBD2 (6 bases). Germline V gene sequence: CDR1 LGHNT, CDR2 FRNRAP. The CDR3 has 14 residues. Trimming pared 7 bases from V and 2 bases from J, leaving 11 bases between.

DNA for the CDR3: TGCAGTGCTAGACAGGGGAAAGCTTTCTTT. This sequence encodes CSARQGKAFF. This rearrangement joins TRBV20-1 to TRBJ1-1; possible D gene TRBD1, 6 bases. CDR1 is DFQATT and CDR2 is SNEGSKA in the germline V gene (reference sequence). The CDR3 contains 10 residues. Trimming took off 2 bases at V and 9 bases at J, with 7 bases between the two ends.

The sample holds many counts of this clonotype. This CDR3 is CASSSIAGVVYNEQFF. In DNA form, the CDR3 reads TGTGCCAGCAGTTCCATAGCGGGAGTAGTTTACAATGAGCAGTTCTTC. The chain carries TRBV27 and TRBJ2-1, with 9 bases identical to TRBD2. The CDR3 is 16 amino acids. The germline gives CDR1 MNHEY, CDR2 SMNVEV (reference sequence). After removal of 4 bases from V and 4 bases from J, the junction contained 8 bases not matched to a gene.

This clonotype was detected many times. The gene calls are TRBV28 and TRBJ1-1; unclear D gene. The germline V gene has CDR1 MDHEN and CDR2 SYDVKM. This CDR3 has 14 residues. V lost 1 base and J 3 bases, leaving 9 bases between the germline ends. The chain's CDR3 is CASSLFGRDTEAFF. The DNA for the CDR3 is TGTGCCAGCAGTTTATTCGGGCGGGACACTGAAGCTTTCTTT.

This clonotype was counted ten times or more. The V and J genes are TRBV6-1 and TRBJ2-3; the D is unclear. The CDR3 totals 15 residues. V lost 5 bases and J 4 bases, leaving 16 bases between the germline ends. Germline CDR1 MNHNS, CDR2 SASEGT. CDR3 sequence (DNA): TGTGCCAGCAGTTATAGTGGGATTGGATCAGATACGCAGTATTTT. It yields the protein CASSYSGIGSDTQYF.

This rearrangement joins TRBV5-1 to TRBJ1-1; no firm D call. The CDR3 is made up of 13 amino acids. Between the trimmed V and J ends, which lost 0 bases and 2 bases, there was a span of 5 bases. Germline V gene lookup returns CDR1 SGHRS and CDR2 YFSETQ. The CDR3 DNA sequence: TGCGCCAGCAGCTTGGAGGATAACACTGAAGCTTTCTTT. Its protein is CASSLEDNTEAFF.

The chain recombines TRBV11-2 with TRBJ2-7; D possibly matches TRBD1 or TRBD2 (7 bases each). The CDR3 loop spans 15 amino acids. V lost 5 bases and J 2 bases, leaving 16 bases between the germline ends. Germline values: CDR1 SGHAT, CDR2 FQNNGV. CDR3 loop: CASSPRQGGTYEQYF. CDR3 DNA: TGTGCCAGCAGCCCTCGACAGGGAGGGACCTACGAGCAGTACTTC.

This clonotype was counted at least ten times. This chain joins TRBV11-2 and TRBJ1-1; no firm D call. Looked up from germline, CDR1 is SGHAT and CDR2 is FQNNGV. The CDR3 sequence is 15 residues long. V was trimmed by 1 base and J by 1 base, leaving 10 bases between them. As DNA, the CDR3 is TGTGCCAGCAGCTTAGGGTACGGGGAGAACACTGAAGCTTTCTTT. Amino acid sequence: CASSLGYGENTEAFF.

This clonotype was recorded a few times. V and J are TRBV5-1 and TRBJ2-2, with 7 bases fitting TRBD2. Germline V gene sequence: CDR1 SGHRS, CDR2 YFSETQ. This CDR3 spans 15 amino acids. J was trimmed by 3 bases and V by 4 bases; bases with no gene match: 6. DNA for the CDR3: TGCGCCAGCAGCCAGGGACTAATACACACCGGGGAGCTGTTTTTT. It yields the protein CASSQGLIHTGELFF.

The chain carries TRBV12-5 and TRBJ1-5; perhaps TRBD1 as D (6 bases). The germline gives CDR1 LGHNT, CDR2 FRNRAP. The CDR3 has 18 residues. Trimming cost V 1 base and J 4 bases, with 20 bases left between them. The CDR3 protein is CASGLGGMTGQPNQPQHF. The DNA for the CDR3 is TGTGCTAGTGGTTTGGGCGGGATGACAGGTCAACCTAATCAGCCCCAGCATTTT.

This clonotype was seen repeatedly, ten times or more. V usage is TRBV28 and J usage is TRBJ1-1; D not resolved. Germline CDR1 MDHEN, CDR2 SYDVKM. The CDR3 contains 12 residues. V lost 4 bases and J lost 0, with 3 bases in between. The CDR3 region has the DNA TGTGCCAGCAGTTCGGTGAACACTGAAGCTTTCTTT. Protein product: CASSSVNTEAFF.

This chain links TRBV12-3 or TRBV12-4 with TRBJ1-5; no firm D call. The CDR3 extends over 14 amino acids. Trimming removed 5 bases from V and 5 bases from J, with 13 bases in between. DNA for the CDR3: TGTGCCAGCAGTACCCGGGAGCCTTATCAGCCCCAGCATTTT. Encoded protein: CASSTREPYQPQHF.

This clonotype has a count of ten or more. The chain has TRBV20-1 and TRBJ1-1; tentatively, D is TRBD1 (6 bases). Germline V gives CDR1 DFQATT, CDR2 SNEGSKA (reference sequence). The CDR3 has 14 amino acids. The germline V and J ends were trimmed by 1 base and 1 base, with 10 bases remaining between them. The CDR3 protein is CSARVTGQNTEAFF. Written as DNA, the CDR3 is TGCAGTGCTAGAGTAACAGGGCAGAACACTGAAGCTTTCTTT.

This clonotype came up many times. This chain connects TRBV2 to TRBJ1-1; no reliable D call. Germline V gives CDR1 SNHLY, CDR2 FYNNEI. The V and J ends lost 8 bases and 2 bases respectively, with 12 bases between them. CDR3 length: 13 residues. CDR3 DNA: TGTGCCAGCCGACCGAATTCAAACACTGAAGCTTTCTTT. Encoded protein: CASRPNSNTEAFF.

This clonotype has a count of ten or more. CDR3 sequence: CSANRVAILLPGYTF. CDR3 sequence (DNA): TGCAGTGCTAACAGAGTGGCTATCCTTCTCCCCGGCTACACCTTC. The chain carries TRBV20-1 and TRBJ1-2; no firm D call. V dropped 4 bases and J dropped 8 bases, with 23 bases sitting between them. CDR1 is DFQATT, CDR2 SNEGSKA, per germline (reference sequence). The CDR3 extends over 15 amino acids.

This clonotype was found many times. The V gene is TRBV10-3, the J gene TRBJ2-1; 9 bases fit TRBD2. The ends lost 6 bases at V and 4 bases at J; junction bases unmatched: 4. There are 14 residues in the CDR3. CDR1 is ENHRY and CDR2 is SYGVKD in the germline V gene. CDR3 nucleotide sequence: TGTGCCATCAGAGAGCGGGAGGAATACAATGAGCAGTTCTTC. It encodes CAIREREEYNEQFF.

This clonotype came up many times. V and J are TRBV28 and TRBJ2-7; TRBD2 aligns across 7 bases. Trimming took 4 bases from V and 4 from J; bases not matched to a gene: 10. Germline CDR1 is MDHEN and CDR2 is SYDVKM. This CDR3 is built from 15 residues. The CDR3 is CASSSPGRVRYEQYF. The CDR3, as DNA: TGTGCCAGCAGTTCCCCGGGGAGGGTGAGGTACGAGCAGTACTTC.